This T cell receptor (beta chain) was identified during a study of blood T cells in healthy people across ages. The CDR3 extends over 16 amino acids. Alongside a J-beta primer mix, a sample-barcoded 5' primer served in a second PCR lasting about 7 to 12 cycles. MiXCR, applied by TCRdb to the 5' RACE reads, yields one record per CDR3 protein. The sample comprises fewer than 950,000 distinct CDR3 sequences, about 48% of which are singletons, and about 42% rests with the top ten. This clonotype appeared once. Relative to the germline gene, one junction end is altered; a read error may explain this. V usage is TRBV12-3 or TRBV12-4 and J usage is TRBJ2-1; a possible D gene is TRBD2 (5 bases). The material sequenced was blood. This clonotype was obtained from an elderly man in good health. The CDR3 loop reads CASRLRRAVSYNEQFF. The CDR3 DNA is TGTGCCAGCCGTTTAAGGCGGGCGGTATCCTACAATGAGCAGTTCTTC.